Presented here are 25 T cell receptor beta chains from one specimen sequenced in a study of PD-1 blockade in classical Hodgkin lymphoma. Noted time point: cycle 4 day 1 (C4D1), after 5 to 7 weeks of nivolumab. All the patients suffered relapse after autologous stem cell transplantation, and brentuximab vedotin exposure differed. By magnetic negative selection, CD4+ T cells were purified from thawed PBMCs. Here immunoSEQ multiplex PCR was the method, and the copy in TCRdb shows in-frame clones only, minus some. Of about 22,000 clones in the sample, about 70% are singletons; the top ten hold 0.95% to 1.5%. Here the sequenced sample was CD4+ T cells from blood, taken before the fourth cycle of nivolumab. The receptors derive from a human donor with classical Hodgkin lymphoma.

This sequence joins TRBV7-2 and TRBJ2-7; 7 bases map to TRBD1. The CDR3 is 14 residues long. The ends lost 6 bases at V and 2 bases at J; junction bases unmatched: 7. Germline V lookup: CDR1 SGHTA, CDR2 FQGNSA. The CDR3, as DNA: TGTGCCAGCAGATCAACAGGGGCGGCCTACGAGCAGTACTTC. Protein sequence: CASRSTGAAYEQYF.

V is TRBV27 and J is TRBJ1-3; D ambiguous. The CDR3 is made up of 15 amino acids. Looked up from germline, CDR1 is MNHEY and CDR2 is SMNVEV (reference sequence). Deletions cut 2 bases from V and 2 bases from J, with 10 bases between. CDR3: CASSLGRETGNTIYF. The CDR3 DNA is TGTGCCAGCAGTTTAGGAAGGGAAACTGGAAACACCATATATTTT.

Here the CDR3 DNA reads TGCGCCAGCAGCCAAACCCCGACAGACCAAGAGACCCAGTACTTC. This translates into CASSQTPTDQETQYF. This chain uses TRBV4-1 with TRBJ2-5, with D possibly matching TRBD1 (5 bases). This CDR3 comprises 15 residues. CDR1 and CDR2 (germline): MGHRA, YSYEKL. V dropped 2 bases and J dropped 0 bases, with 10 bases sitting between them.

The chain carries TRBV5-1 and TRBJ2-5; a weak D match, TRBD2 (6 bases). The length of the CDR3 is 14 residues. Germline-derived CDR1 and CDR2 are SGHRS and YFSETQ. V was shortened by 4 bases and J by 8 bases, with 18 bases between the two germline ends. This chain's CDR3 is CASSQDTGEETQYF. CDR3 in DNA: TGCGCCAGCAGCCAGGACACCGGGGAGGAAACCCAGTACTTC.

The rearrangement joins TRBV4-3 to TRBJ2-7; 9 bases agree with TRBD2. The germline V gene has CDR1 LGHNA and CDR2 YSLEER. The junction had 7 bases not matched to a gene; V was cut back by 4 bases and J by 3 bases. The CDR3 length is 15 residues. DNA for the CDR3: TGCGCCAGCAGCCCGATAGCGGGGGAATACTACGAGCAGTACTTC. Residues: CASSPIAGEYYEQYF.

The chain carries TRBV7-2 and TRBJ2-3, with unresolved D. The CDR3 has 16 amino acids. The V and J ends lost 5 bases and 2 bases respectively, with 17 bases between them. Germline V CDR1 and CDR2: SGHTA, FQGNSA. The chain's CDR3 is CASSRAPRVHTDTQYF. The DNA for the CDR3 is TGTGCCAGCAGCCGAGCCCCAAGGGTCCACACAGATACGCAGTATTTT.

This sequence joins TRBV5-4 and TRBJ2-7; D ambiguous. Germline lookup yields CDR1 SGHNT and CDR2 YYREEE (reference sequence). The CDR3 length is 16 residues. Trimming pared 0 bases from V and 0 bases from J, leaving 13 bases between. CDR3 nucleotides: TGTGCCAGCAGCTTGGGGGTTTTGGGAAGCTCCTACGAGCAGTACTTC. Encoded protein: CASSLGVLGSSYEQYF. The full variable domain, with the rest looked up from reference TRBV5-4 and TRBJ2-7, is ETGVTQSPTHLIKTRGQQVTLRCSSQSGHNTVSWYQQALGQGPQFIFQYYREEENGRGNFPPRFSGLQFPNYSSELNVNALELDDSALYLCASSLGVLGSSYEQYFGPGTRLTVT.

The chain recombines TRBV18 with TRBJ1-5; the D is unclear. This CDR3 contains 14 residues. Germline V gene data show CDR1 as KGHSH and CDR2 as LQKENI. V lost 3 bases and J lost 1, with 7 bases in between. The CDR3 here is CASSPGRSNQPQHF. The CDR3 DNA follows: TGTGCCAGCTCACCCGGCAGGAGCAATCAGCCCCAGCATTTT.

The J gene is TRBJ1-3, the V gene TRBV27, with a tentative D call TRBD1 (6 bases). V dropped 11 bases and J dropped 2 bases, with 19 bases sitting between them. The CDR3 is 15 residues long. Germline V gene lookup returns CDR1 MNHEY and CDR2 SMNVEV (reference sequence). This chain's CDR3 is CAAPGDNQAGNTIYF. The CDR3 DNA is TGTGCCGCTCCGGGGGACAACCAGGCTGGAAACACCATATATTTT.

The chain joins TRBV7-9 to TRBJ1-1, with TRBD1 as a possible D gene (6 bases). V was pared by 5 bases and J by 1 base, with 14 bases between. CDR3 length: 15 residues. Germline loops: CDR1 SEHNR, CDR2 FQNEAQ (reference sequence). CDR3 in DNA: TGTGCCAGCAGCACCCCACAGGGACCGAACACTGAAGCTTTCTTT. Residues: CASSTPQGPNTEAFF. Looking up the rest from reference TRBV7-9 and TRBJ1-1 gives the full variable domain: DTGVSQNPRHKITKRGQNVTFRCDPISEHNRLYWYRQTLGQGPEFLTYFQNEAQLEKSRLLSDRFSAERPKGSFSTLEIQRTEQGDSAMYLCASSTPQGPNTEAFFGQGTRLTVV.

The chain uses TRBV7-9 and TRBJ2-7; D is unresolved. Germline values: CDR1 SEHNR, CDR2 FQNEAQ (reference sequence). Trimming took 4 bases from V and 0 from J, leaving 16 bases between them. This CDR3 has 16 residues. This CDR3 reads CASSSGSALSSYEQYF. In DNA form, the CDR3 reads TGTGCCAGCAGCTCCGGGTCGGCCTTAAGCTCCTACGAGCAGTACTTC. Full variable domain (remainder filled in from reference TRBV7-9 and TRBJ2-7): DTGVSQNPRHKITKRGQNVTFRCDPISEHNRLYWYRQTLGQGPEFLTYFQNEAQLEKSRLLSDRFSAERPKGSFSTLEIQRTEQGDSAMYLCASSSGSALSSYEQYFGPGTRLTVT.

In its sample, this clone was seen a few times. The rearrangement links TRBV4-3 to TRBJ2-7, with 8 bases identical to TRBD1. The length of the CDR3 is 17 residues. V lost 3 bases and J lost 0; bases outside the gene matches: 10. Germline CDR1 LGHNA, CDR2 YSLEER. Here the CDR3 DNA reads TGCGCCAGCAGCCACCATACAGGGGGGCCGAGCTCCTACGAGCAGTACTTC. It codes for CASSHHTGGPSSYEQYF.

The chain joins TRBV6-6 to TRBJ1-3, with a tentative D call TRBD1 (5 bases). The CDR3 has 13 amino acids. The V and J ends lost 8 bases and 1 base respectively, with 9 bases between them. Germline loops: CDR1 MNHNY, CDR2 SVGAGI (reference sequence). CDR3 DNA: TGTGCCAGCGGGAGGGGTTCTGGAAACACCATATATTTT. Protein sequence: CASGRGSGNTIYF.

The chain combines TRBV28 with TRBJ1-4; D remains ambiguous. Trimming removed 5 bases at V and 8 bases at J, with 15 bases between. The CDR3 has 14 amino acids. Germline V gene data show CDR1 as MDHEN and CDR2 as SYDVKM. This CDR3 is CASSDRPGREKLFF. Written as DNA, the CDR3 is TGTGCCAGCAGTGACCGCCCCGGGAGAGAAAAACTGTTTTTT.

Only a few counts were recorded for this clone. The chain recombines TRBV5-1 with TRBJ2-3; D is ambiguous. Germline assignment: CDR1 SGHRS and CDR2 YFSETQ. This CDR3 comprises 14 residues. With 0 bases removed from V and 0 bases from J, the gap between germline ends came to 5 bases. Here the CDR3 reads CASSLVSSTDTQYF. The CDR3 nucleotides read TGCGCCAGCAGCTTGGTTTCTAGCACAGATACGCAGTATTTT. Full variable domain (outside the CDR3, taken from reference TRBV5-1 and TRBJ2-3): KAGVTQTPRYLIKTRGQQVTLSCSPISGHRSVSWYQQTPGQGLQFLFEYFSETQRNKGNFPGRFSGRQFSNSRSEMNVSTLELGDSALYLCASSLVSSTDTQYFGPGTRLTVL.

This clone came up once. The CDR3 nucleotides are TGTGCCACGCGGGTGACCTCCGGGGAGCTGTTTTTT. The encoded protein is CATRVTSGELFF. The rearrangement uses TRBV7-2 and TRBJ2-2; TRBD2 might be the D (5 bases). Germline V lookup: CDR1 SGHTA, CDR2 FQGNSA. The CDR3 contains 12 residues. Trimming removed 10 bases at V and 6 bases at J, with 12 bases between.

This chain uses TRBV7-6 with TRBJ1-5, with D uncertain. V was clipped by 4 bases and J by 6 bases, with 19 bases between them. The CDR3 sequence is 16 residues long. Germline-derived CDR1 and CDR2 are SGHVS and FNYEAQ. The CDR3 sequence is CASSSFRRESGQPQHF. The DNA of the CDR3 is TGTGCCAGCAGCTCGTTCCGGAGGGAATCAGGTCAGCCCCAGCATTTT.

The V and J genes are TRBV18 and TRBJ2-7; D is unresolved. Looked up from germline, CDR1 is KGHSH and CDR2 is LQKENI. CDR3 length equals 12 residues. Trimming pared 2 bases from V and 7 bases from J, leaving 9 bases between. This CDR3 is CASSPSPGEQYF. CDR3 bases: TGTGCCAGCTCACCATCTCCAGGAGAGCAGTACTTC.

Details on this clone: The junction shows a germline mismatch at one end, possibly a read error. The gene calls are TRBV7-2 and TRBJ2-7; TRBD1 is a possible D gene (5 bases). The CDR3 has 15 residues. Germline V gives CDR1 SGHTA, CDR2 FQGNSA. For the CDR3, the DNA is TGCGCCAGCAGCCAAGATCAGGGCGGATCCTACGAGCAGTACTTC. Its protein is CASSQDQGGSYEQYF.

This clone has only a few counts. The chain links TRBV7-9 to TRBJ1-3; TRBD1 matches 7 bases. Germline trimming cut 5 bases from V and 4 bases from J; bases unmatched to any gene: 8. Germline V gives CDR1 SEHNR, CDR2 FQNEAQ (reference sequence). This CDR3 is 15 amino acids long. CDR3 amino acids: CASSDNRGSGNTIYF. The CDR3 region has the DNA TGTGCCAGCAGCGACAACAGGGGATCCGGAAACACCATATATTTT.

V usage is TRBV10-3 and J usage is TRBJ1-3; unclear D gene. This CDR3 region has 13 residues. Between the trimmed V and J ends, which lost 8 bases and 4 bases, there was a span of 12 bases. Germline V gene lookup returns CDR1 ENHRY and CDR2 SYGVKD. CDR3 sequence reads: CAIGQTAGNTIYF. CDR3 bases: TGTGCCATCGGGCAGACTGCAGGAAACACCATATATTTT.

The chain joins TRBV18 to TRBJ1-2, with D uncertain. Germline V CDR1 and CDR2: KGHSH, LQKENI. Trimming took 2 bases from V and 2 from J, leaving 6 bases between them. This CDR3 contains 13 residues. CDR3 sequence reads: CASSPFSNYGYTF. The DNA for the CDR3 is TGTGCCAGCTCACCATTTTCCAACTATGGCTACACCTTC.

The rearrangement uses TRBV10-2 and TRBJ2-3; TRBD1 might be the D (6 bases). With 0 bases removed from V and 5 bases from J, the gap between germline ends came to 15 bases. The CDR3 loop spans 16 amino acids. Germline CDR1 reads WSHSY; CDR2 reads SAAADI. CDR3 sequence: CASSESSGEWGDTQYF. Written as DNA, the CDR3 is TGCGCCAGCAGTGAGTCTTCAGGGGAGTGGGGAGATACGCAGTATTTT.

The chain links TRBV18 to TRBJ2-3, with D perhaps TRBD1 (5 bases). The V end lost 2 bases, the J end lost 0 bases, and 12 bases lay between the germline ends. The CDR3 runs to 16 residues. Germline V gene data show CDR1 as KGHSH and CDR2 as LQKENI. This CDR3 reads CASSPSAGISTDTQYF. The CDR3 DNA reads TGTGCCAGCTCACCATCCGCAGGGATTAGCACAGATACGCAGTATTTT.

V and J are TRBV6-6 and TRBJ1-2; tentatively, D is TRBD1 (6 bases). Trimming stripped 7 bases from V and 3 bases from J, with 18 bases between. Germline V gives CDR1 MNHNY, CDR2 SVGAGI (reference sequence). The CDR3 is 15 amino acids. CDR3 DNA sequence: TGTGCCAGCAAGGAAGCAGGGGCTCGGGACTATGGCTACACCTTC. This codes for CASKEAGARDYGYTF.